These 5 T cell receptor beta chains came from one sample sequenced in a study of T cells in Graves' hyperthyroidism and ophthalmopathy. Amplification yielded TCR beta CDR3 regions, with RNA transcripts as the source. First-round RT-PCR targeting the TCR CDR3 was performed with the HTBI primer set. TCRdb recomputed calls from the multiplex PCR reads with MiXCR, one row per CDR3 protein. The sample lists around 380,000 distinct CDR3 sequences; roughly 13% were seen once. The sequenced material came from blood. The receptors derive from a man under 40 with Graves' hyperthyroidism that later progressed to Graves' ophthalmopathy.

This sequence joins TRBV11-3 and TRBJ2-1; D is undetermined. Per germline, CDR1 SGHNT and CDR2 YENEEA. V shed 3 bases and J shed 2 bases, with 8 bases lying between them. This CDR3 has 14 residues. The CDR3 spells CASSLEATYNEQFF. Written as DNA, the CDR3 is TGTGCCAGCAGCTTGGAAGCGACCTACAATGAGCAGTTCTTC. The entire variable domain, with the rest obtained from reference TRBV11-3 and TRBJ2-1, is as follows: EAGVVQSPRYKIIEKKQPVAFWCNPISGHNTLYWYLQNLGQGPELLIRYENEEAVDDSQLPKDRFSAERLKGVDSTLKIQPAELGDSAVYLCASSLEATYNEQFFGPGTRLTVL.

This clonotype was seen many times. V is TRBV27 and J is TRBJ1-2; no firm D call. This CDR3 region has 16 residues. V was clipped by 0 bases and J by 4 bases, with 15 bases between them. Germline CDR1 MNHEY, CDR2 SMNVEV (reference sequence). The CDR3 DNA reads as TGTGCCAGCAGTTTATCGACGTCTAGATCTGGCTATGGCTACACCTTC. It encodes CASSLSTSRSGYGYTF.

DNA of the CDR3: TGTGCCAGCAGCTTAGAGCCCGACTACGAGCAGTACTTC. Protein sequence: CASSLEPDYEQYF. The chain uses TRBV7-2 and TRBJ2-7, with D uncertain. From germline, CDR1 is SGHTA and CDR2 FQGNSA. V gave up 1 base and J gave up 3 bases, with 7 bases separating them. The CDR3 is 13 amino acids. The variable domain in full, with the rest retrieved from reference TRBV7-2 and TRBJ2-7, is GAGVSQSPSNKVTEKGKDVELRCDPISGHTALYWYRQSLGQGLEFLIYFQGNSAPDKSGLPSDRFSAERTGGSVSTLTIQRTQQEDSAVYLCASSLEPDYEQYFGPGTRLTVT.

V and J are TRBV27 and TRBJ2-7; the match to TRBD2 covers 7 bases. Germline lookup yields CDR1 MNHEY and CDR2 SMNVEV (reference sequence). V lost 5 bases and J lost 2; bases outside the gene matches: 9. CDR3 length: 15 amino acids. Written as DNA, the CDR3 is TGTGCCAGCAGTCCCCGGGGGGTAGGTCCCTACGAGCAGTACTTC. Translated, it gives CASSPRGVGPYEQYF.

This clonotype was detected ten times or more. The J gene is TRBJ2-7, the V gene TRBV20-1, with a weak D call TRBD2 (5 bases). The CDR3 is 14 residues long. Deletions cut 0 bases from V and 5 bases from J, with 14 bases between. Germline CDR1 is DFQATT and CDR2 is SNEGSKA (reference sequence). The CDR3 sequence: CSARDRLDWDEQYF. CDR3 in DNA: TGCAGTGCTAGAGATCGCCTGGACTGGGACGAGCAGTACTTC.